The clone carrying this T cell receptor beta chain was counted a few times. Across 20 to 25 US areas, participants ranged in age from about 18 to 100 years. Participants had their cohort set by participant-reported clinical history. This sample stems from a study of blood T cell repertoires in COVID-19. On the study more broadly: T cells, B-cell-depleted T cells, or PBMCs provided the cDNA or gDNA that served as material.

The V end lost 6 bases, the J end lost 7 bases, and 11 bases lay between the germline ends. CDR1 and CDR2 from the germline V gene are DFQATT and SNEGSKA (reference sequence). CDR3 length equals 11 residues. In the original analysis: Estimation of nucleated cell counts relied on the amplification of reference gene primers. The assay was immunoSEQ multiplex PCR, and TCRdb's table has in-frame clones only and misses some. For V, J and clone size, that table is used; D and trimming come from the DNA. The top ten hold about 9.8% of the sample, which has under 250,000 clones, 65% to 90% seen once. This clonotype was sampled from a woman aged 45-59 years with acute COVID-19. This chain links TRBV20-1 with TRBJ2-3, with D uncertain. The sequenced sample consisted of PBMCs or T cells enriched from blood (not recorded which). In DNA form, the CDR3 reads TGCAGTGCCCATTACACCCATACGCAGTATTTT. Residues: CSAHYTHTQYF.